The 21 T cell receptor beta chains reported below all come from one sample, sequenced in a study of blood T cell repertoires in COVID-19. TCRdb's copy holds only in-frame clones and misses some; the assay was immunoSEQ multiplex PCR. The repertoire includes roughly 230,000 clones, roughly 84% of them detected once, and around 4% sits in the top ten. Sequenced input: peripheral blood. These receptors all come from a man in his fifties or sixties with active or convalescent COVID-19.

The chain combines TRBV6-2 or TRBV6-3 with TRBJ2-3; TRBD2 matches at 12 bases. V dropped 0 bases and J dropped 2; count of bases not matched to a gene: 3. CDR3 length equals 17 residues. Germline CDR1 is MNHEY and CDR2 is SVGEGT. The DNA for the CDR3 is TGTGCCAGCAGTTACTCACTAGCGGGGGGACCCACAGATACGCAGTATTTT. It is translated as CASSYSLAGGPTDTQYF.

The chain couples TRBV14 to TRBJ1-3; D remains unclear. V was pared by 1 base and J by 0 bases, with 7 bases between. This CDR3 contains 15 residues. Germline values: CDR1 SGHDN, CDR2 FVKESK. The CDR3 is CASSQVRSSGNTIYF. The CDR3 DNA is TGTGCCAGCAGCCAAGTTAGGAGCTCTGGAAACACCATATATTTT.

This chain uses TRBV2 with TRBJ1-6; D call uncertain. V was pared by 8 bases and J by 7 bases, with 6 bases between. The CDR3 consists of 11 residues. CDR1 SNHLY and CDR2 FYNNEI come from the germline V gene. The CDR3 here is CASAGNSPLHF. CDR3 DNA: TGTGCCAGCGCGGGGAATTCACCCCTCCACTTT. The whole variable domain, remainder taken from reference TRBV2 and TRBJ1-6, is EPEVTQTPSHQVTQMGQEVILRCVPISNHLYFYWYRQILGQKVEFLVSFYNNEISEKSEIFDDQFSVERPDGSNFTLKIRSTKLEDSAMYFCASAGNSPLHFGNGTRLTVT.

V gene TRBV28 combines with J gene TRBJ1-2, with D possibly TRBD1 on 5 matching bases. The germline CDR1 and CDR2 sequences are MDHEN and SYDVKM. V was clipped by 2 bases and J by 6 bases, with 16 bases between them. The CDR3 covers 15 residues. The CDR3 protein is CASSLLMEGVHGYTF. In DNA, the CDR3 is TGTGCCAGCAGTTTACTAATGGAAGGGGTCCATGGCTACACCTTC.

The count of this clone is one. The J gene is TRBJ2-1, the V gene TRBV19; perhaps TRBD2 as D (6 bases). V was pared by 4 bases and J by 7 bases, with 14 bases between. Looked up from germline, CDR1 is LNHDA and CDR2 is SQIVND (reference sequence). CDR3 length: 14 residues. The CDR3 nucleotides read TGTGCCAGTAGTACTCTTAACCGGGGGAATGAGCAGTTCTTC. This encodes CASSTLNRGNEQFF.

In this sample, this clone turned up a few times. This sequence joins TRBV6-5 and TRBJ2-3, with D perhaps matching TRBD2 (7 bases). Germline CDR1 MNHEY, CDR2 SVGAGI. This CDR3 has 15 amino acids. Trimming took off 6 bases at V and 5 bases at J, with 18 bases between the two ends. CDR3 region: CASSQKGGEGDTQYF. In DNA form, the CDR3 reads TGTGCCAGCAGCCAGAAAGGGGGGGAAGGAGATACGCAGTATTTT.

This clone has a handful of counts. V is TRBV5-5 and J is TRBJ2-7; 9 bases match TRBD1. After removal of 5 bases from V and 7 bases from J, the junction contained 13 bases not matched to a gene. The CDR3 runs 15 residues. Germline values: CDR1 SGHKS, CDR2 YYEKEE (reference sequence). The CDR3 nucleotides read TGTGCCAGCAGTAAGGAGGACAGGGGCTCTCGAGAGCAGTACTTC. This encodes CASSKEDRGSREQYF.

The V and J genes are TRBV21-1 and TRBJ1-1; the D call TRBD1 from the table was never checked on the DNA. TRBV21-1 is annotated as a pseudogene. The length of the CDR3 is 12 residues. CDR3 in DNA: TGTGCCAGCAGCGTCAACAGGACTGAAGCTTTCTTT. Protein sequence: CASSVNRTEAFF.

V usage is TRBV4-2 and J usage is TRBJ2-2; 10 positions match TRBD1. This CDR3 is built from 16 residues. CDR1 is LGHNA and CDR2 is YNFKEQ in the germline V gene. V was pared by 3 bases and J by 3 bases, with 4 bases of the junction left unmatched. CDR3 in amino acids: CASSQGGTGDTGELFF. The CDR3 DNA is TGTGCCAGCAGCCAGGGCGGGACAGGGGACACCGGGGAGCTGTTTTTT.

V usage is TRBV7-3 and J usage is TRBJ2-1; 11 bases are shared with TRBD2. V trimming: 0 bases; J trimming: 1 base; junction bases outside the gene matches: 5. The CDR3 extends over 18 amino acids. Germline CDR1 and CDR2: SGHTA and FQGTGA. The CDR3 reads CASSLTSGGELSYNEQFF. The CDR3 DNA is TGTGCCAGCAGCTTAACTAGCGGGGGGGAGCTTTCCTACAATGAGCAGTTCTTC.

This clone was picked up a small number of times. The V call is TRBV30, the J call TRBJ1-5; D uncertain. The V gene lost 3 bases and the J gene lost 5 bases, with 8 bases spanning the gap. Per germline, CDR1 GTSNPN and CDR2 SVGIG (reference sequence). This CDR3 is built from 12 residues. CDR3 loop: CAWSGLDQPQHF. The CDR3, as DNA: TGTGCCTGGAGCGGACTCGATCAGCCCCAGCATTTT.

The chain uses TRBV19 and TRBJ2-2; 11 positions agree with TRBD1. This CDR3 has 15 amino acids. Germline V gene lookup returns CDR1 LNHDA and CDR2 SQIVND (reference sequence). Trimming cost V 5 bases and J 6 bases; bases outside gene matches: 5. The CDR3 sequence is CASSPDRGRPGELFF. CDR3 nucleotide sequence: TGTGCCAGTAGTCCGGACAGGGGGCGTCCCGGGGAGCTGTTTTTT.

The count of this clone is one. The chain links TRBV6-5 to TRBJ1-6; D not certain. This CDR3 contains 14 residues. Germline CDR1 is MNHEY and CDR2 is SVGAGI. The V end lost 0 bases, the J end lost 10 bases, and 10 bases lay between the germline ends. The CDR3 DNA reads TGTGCCAGCAGTTACTCGAGGTCTCCCTCACCCCTCCACTTT. Translated: CASSYSRSPSPLHF.

This chain uses TRBV6-5 with TRBJ1-6, with D perhaps matching TRBD1 (5 bases). V lost 6 bases and J lost 7, with 16 bases in between. Germline CDR1 reads MNHEY; CDR2 reads SVGAGI. The CDR3 loop spans 15 amino acids. The CDR3 DNA reads as TGTGCCAGCAGCATTGGGACTTTCGAAAATTCACCCCTCCACTTT. Amino acids: CASSIGTFENSPLHF.

This chain links TRBV19 with TRBJ2-3; 9 bases agree with TRBD1. The V and J ends lost 4 bases and 6 bases, in that order; junction bases with no gene match: 8. The CDR3 contains 15 residues. Germline V lookup: CDR1 LNHDA, CDR2 SQIVND (reference sequence). The CDR3 DNA reads as TGTGCCAGTAGTAACACAGGGGGGACAGGGGATACGCAGTATTTT. It codes for CASSNTGGTGDTQYF.

The rearrangement links TRBV7-3 to TRBJ2-3; 7 positions agree with TRBD2. Germline CDR1 is SGHTA and CDR2 is FQGTGA. This CDR3 contains 16 residues. V lost 2 bases and J lost 1; bases outside the gene matches: 6. Here the CDR3 reads CASSLGGGSGTDTQYF. CDR3 nucleotide sequence: TGTGCCAGCAGCTTAGGGGGAGGGAGCGGCACAGATACGCAGTATTTT.

The chain couples TRBV7-9 to TRBJ2-1; D possibly corresponds to TRBD2 (6 bases). Germline loops: CDR1 SEHNR, CDR2 FQNEAQ (reference sequence). The CDR3 sequence is 16 residues long. Deletions cut 5 bases from V and 1 base from J, with 15 bases between. The CDR3 DNA reads as TGTGCCAGCAGCCCCGAAGGCGGGGAATCCTACAATGAGCAGTTCTTC. Protein product: CASSPEGGESYNEQFF.

This rearrangement joins TRBV15 to TRBJ1-6; TRBD1 agrees at 9 bases. V was pared by 3 bases and J by 7 bases, with 10 bases of the junction left unmatched. Germline-derived CDR1 and CDR2 are LNHNV and YYDKDF (reference sequence). This CDR3 is 17 amino acids long. The CDR3: CATSSDRGKRVNSPLHF. CDR3 nucleotides: TGTGCCACCAGCAGCGACAGGGGGAAAAGGGTAAATTCACCCCTCCACTTT. Full variable domain (missing parts from reference TRBV15 and TRBJ1-6): DAMVIQNPRYQVTQFGKPVTLSCSQTLNHNVMYWYQQKSSQAPKLLFHYYDKDFNNEADTPDNFQSRRPNTSFCFLDIRSPGLGDTAMYLCATSSDRGKRVNSPLHFGNGTRLTVT.

This sequence joins TRBV24-1 and TRBJ2-3, with 11 bases aligning to TRBD2. This CDR3 spans 15 amino acids. V trimming: 3 bases; J trimming: 4 bases; junction bases outside the gene matches: 2. In germline, CDR1 is KGHDR, CDR2 SFDVKD. The CDR3 is CATSDPSGGSDTQYF. CDR3 bases: TGTGCCACCAGTGATCCTAGCGGGGGGTCAGATACGCAGTATTTT.

This clone appeared once. J is TRBJ2-7 and V is TRBV6-2 or TRBV6-3, with D possibly being TRBD2 (5 bases). Germline loops: CDR1 MNHEY, CDR2 SVGEGT. V gave up 4 bases and J gave up 2 bases, with 18 bases separating them. The CDR3 contains 16 residues. CDR3 sequence: CASSSPFRGPTYEQYF. For the CDR3, the DNA is TGTGCCAGCAGTTCGCCGTTTCGCGGGCCTACCTACGAGCAGTACTTC.

V is TRBV30 and J is TRBJ1-3, with 7 bases fitting TRBD1. Per germline, CDR1 GTSNPN and CDR2 SVGIG (reference sequence). The V and J ends lost 5 bases and 4 bases, in that order; junction bases with no gene match: 5. The CDR3 covers 13 residues. The CDR3 DNA is TGTGCCTGGCTGAGGGGGCAAGGAAACACCATATATTTT. Translating gives CAWLRGQGNTIYF.